A selection of T cell receptor beta chains follows, all from one sample in a study of T cells after yellow fever vaccination. TCRdb reanalysed the 5' RACE reads using MiXCR and keeps one entry per CDR3 protein. This sample has approximately 450,000 distinct CDR3 sequences, with around 20% found just once. Specimen: PBMCs, collected before the yellow fever booster vaccination. Every receptor here comes from a man aged 18 to 35 who received the YFV17D yellow fever vaccine. The CDR3 runs from the conserved cysteine through the conserved F or W. A D gene is named only where the DNA matches it firmly. For some rows the clone size is stated as once, few or many, or as a class when expanded; others skip it.

D,size,V,J,CDR3,DNA
TRBD2,.,TRBV2,TRBJ2-3,CASSGDSTDTQYF,TGTGCCAGTAGCGGGGACTCCACAGATACGCAGTATTTT
TRBD2,few,TRBV12-3/TRBV12-4,TRBJ2-7,CASSFSGGFEQYF,TGTGCCAGCAGTTTCAGCGGGGGGTTCGAGCAGTACTTC
.,few,TRBV4-3,TRBJ1-3,CASSQNGNTIYF,TGCGCCAGCAGCCAAAATGGAAACACCATATATTTT
TRBD1,few,TRBV11-2,TRBJ2-1,CASSPRDRAFFNEQFF,TGTGCCAGCAGCCCGCGGGACAGGGCCTTTTTTAATGAGCAGTTCTTC
.,.,TRBV4-2,TRBJ2-5,CASSQDIAGGETQYF,TGTGCCAGCAGCCAAGACATCGCGGGTGGTGAGACCCAGTACTTC
.,.,TRBV10-3,TRBJ2-5,CATRASLQETQYF,TGTGCCACCCGTGCCTCTCTACAAGAGACCCAGTACTTC
.,few,TRBV6-6,TRBJ2-5,CASSYRTGVGGHETQYF,TGTGCCAGCAGTTACCGAACGGGGGTCGGTGGTCACGAGACCCAGTACTTC
TRBD1,.,TRBV9,TRBJ2-3,CASSVGTGARWTDTQYF,TGTGCCAGCAGCGTAGGGACAGGGGCGAGGTGGACAGATACGCAGTATTTT
.,.,TRBV7-9,TRBJ2-7,CASSSDGPELEQYF,TGTGCCAGCAGCTCGGACGGCCCGGAGCTGGAGCAGTACTTC
.,few,TRBV20-1,TRBJ1-2,CSAPQQAGYGYTF,TGCAGTGCTCCCCAACAGGCGGGCTATGGCTACACCTTC
TRBD2,.,TRBV20-1,TRBJ2-1,CSARNSVPETSGVDEQFF,TGCAGTGCTAGAAATTCCGTGCCGGAGACTAGCGGGGTCGATGAGCAGTTCTTC
TRBD1,few,TRBV4-3,TRBJ2-7,CASSQVADRGLYEQYF,TGCGCCAGCAGCCAAGTCGCGGACAGGGGGCTGTACGAGCAGTACTTC
TRBD1,.,TRBV4-1,TRBJ2-7,CASSQVTAGGSYEQYF,TGCGCCAGCAGCCAAGTTACGGCAGGGGGCTCCTACGAGCAGTACTTC
.,many,TRBV6-5,TRBJ2-2,CASGGGELFF,TGTGCCAGCGGAGGCGGGGAGCTGTTTTTT
.,.,TRBV20-1,TRBJ1-5,CSALHPAGNQPQHF,TGCAGTGCTTTACACCCCGCCGGCAATCAGCCCCAGCATTTT
.,many,TRBV12-3/TRBV12-4,TRBJ2-2,CASSLRGGNTGELFF,TGTGCCAGCAGCTTAAGGGGGGGGAACACCGGGGAGCTGTTTTTT
.,.,TRBV6-2/TRBV6-3,TRBJ2-7,CASSKGDGIYEQYF,TGTGCCAGCAGCAAGGGGGACGGGATCTACGAGCAGTACTTC
TRBD1,many,TRBV20-1,TRBJ1-2,CSARDPMTGNYGYTF,TGCAGTGCTAGAGACCCTATGACAGGGAACTATGGCTACACCTTC
.,many,TRBV19,TRBJ1-5,CASSIQISNQPQHF,TGTGCCAGTAGTATACAGATTAGCAATCAGCCCCAGCATTTT
.,.,TRBV6-5,TRBJ2-7,CASSYDGQPYEQYF,TGTGCCAGCAGTTACGATGGACAGCCCTACGAGCAGTACTTC
TRBD2,.,TRBV5-1,TRBJ2-3,CASSLIPAGGPDTQYF,TGCGCCAGCAGCTTGATTCCAGCGGGGGGGCCGGATACGCAGTATTTT
TRBD1,once,TRBV9,TRBJ1-2,CASSPRQGATANYGYTF,TGTGCCAGCAGCCCTCGACAGGGGGCTACGGCGAACTATGGCTACACCTTC
.,.,TRBV6-5,TRBJ2-3,CASSTDSFTDTQYF,TGTGCCAGCAGTACGGACAGTTTCACAGATACGCAGTATTTT
.,.,TRBV5-1,TRBJ2-7,CASSLQDPLYEQYF,TGCGCCAGCAGCTTACAGGACCCACTCTACGAGCAGTACTTC
.,.,TRBV3-1,TRBJ2-3,CASRPVDTDTQYF,TGTGCCAGCAGACCGGTAGACACAGATACGCAGTATTTT
TRBD1,.,TRBV5-1,TRBJ1-1,CASSQSAGQGYTEAFF,TGCGCCAGCAGTCAGAGCGCCGGACAGGGTTACACTGAAGCTTTCTTT
.,.,TRBV4-2,TRBJ1-2,CASSQEWGNYGYTF,TGTGCCAGCAGCCAAGAGTGGGGGAACTATGGCTACACCTTC
TRBD2,.,TRBV20-1,TRBJ2-5,CSGARSGGFQETQYF,TGCAGTGGAGCCAGGAGCGGGGGGTTCCAAGAGACCCAGTACTTC
.,.,TRBV7-8,TRBJ2-2,CASSPRDGVVGELFF,TGTGCCAGCAGCCCCCGGGACGGGGTTGTCGGGGAGCTGTTTTTT
.,.,TRBV29-1,TRBJ1-3,CSVAKLGNTIYF,TGCAGCGTTGCGAAGCTCGGAAACACCATATATTTT
.,few,TRBV5-1,TRBJ2-3,CASSSIGYSTDTQYF,TGCGCCAGCAGCTCCATAGGGTATAGCACAGATACGCAGTATTTT
.,few,TRBV28,TRBJ2-3,CASSSPTKVDTQYF,TGTGCCAGCAGTTCCCCTACTAAAGTCGATACGCAGTATTTT
.,.,TRBV10-3,TRBJ2-1,CAIRGTPSYNEQFF,TGTGCCATCAGGGGGACTCCGTCCTACAATGAGCAGTTCTTC
TRBD1,.,TRBV24-1,TRBJ1-1,CASRDRGKGTEAFF,TGTGCCTCCCGGGACAGGGGGAAGGGAACTGAAGCTTTCTTT